This T cell receptor beta chain was sequenced in a study of cytomegalovirus exposure and HLA in healthy donors. Study results and limitations: A missense DCLRE1C variant was associated with V- and J-gene trimming of TCR beta chains in a later analysis, and an independent cohort replicated the association. Among the CMV-associated chains, three were confirmed in vitro as specific for CMV antigens.

Notes on this clone: The antigen is not known.

Researchers ran the PCR with 60 Vbeta and 13 Jbeta primers. Repertoires were generated with immunoSEQ multiplex PCR, while TCRdb's copy carries only in-frame clones and drops some. The table lists over 150,000 clones, 70% to 85% of them singletons. The sequencing input was PBMCs. The TCR sequence derives from a man aged 40-49 years in good health and CMV-seronegative.

The CDR3 sequence is CASSYSGDEQYF. For the CDR3, the DNA is TGTGCCAGCAGTTATTCCGGGGACGAGCAGTACTTC. The V and J genes are TRBV6-5 and TRBJ2-7; possibly TRBD2 for D (5 bases). Between the trimmed V and J ends, which lost 3 bases and 5 bases, there was a span of 8 bases. The germline CDR1 and CDR2 sequences are MNHEY and SVGAGI. The CDR3 length is 12 residues.